This T cell receptor beta chain was found in a study of shared clonotypes between healthy human individuals. V lost 3 bases, J lost 2 bases, and 1 base stayed unmatched. CDR3 length: 15 amino acids. Germline lookup yields CDR1 MDHEN and CDR2 SYDVKM. As concerns this clone: Additional DNA sequences in this sample encode the identical CDR3.

Repertoires were generated with immunoSEQ multiplex PCR, while TCRdb's copy carries only in-frame clones and drops some. This table holds under 200,000 clones, over 80% found once. This chain uses TRBV28 with TRBJ2-6, with TRBD1 identical over 7 bases. The receptor comes from a woman in her thirties in good health. Sample: naive CD4+ T cells sorted from blood. The subset: CD45RA+ positively selected. This chain's CDR3 is CASSFQGAGANVLTF. CDR3 DNA: TGTGCCAGCAGTTTCCAGGGGGCTGGGGCCAACGTCCTGACTTTC.